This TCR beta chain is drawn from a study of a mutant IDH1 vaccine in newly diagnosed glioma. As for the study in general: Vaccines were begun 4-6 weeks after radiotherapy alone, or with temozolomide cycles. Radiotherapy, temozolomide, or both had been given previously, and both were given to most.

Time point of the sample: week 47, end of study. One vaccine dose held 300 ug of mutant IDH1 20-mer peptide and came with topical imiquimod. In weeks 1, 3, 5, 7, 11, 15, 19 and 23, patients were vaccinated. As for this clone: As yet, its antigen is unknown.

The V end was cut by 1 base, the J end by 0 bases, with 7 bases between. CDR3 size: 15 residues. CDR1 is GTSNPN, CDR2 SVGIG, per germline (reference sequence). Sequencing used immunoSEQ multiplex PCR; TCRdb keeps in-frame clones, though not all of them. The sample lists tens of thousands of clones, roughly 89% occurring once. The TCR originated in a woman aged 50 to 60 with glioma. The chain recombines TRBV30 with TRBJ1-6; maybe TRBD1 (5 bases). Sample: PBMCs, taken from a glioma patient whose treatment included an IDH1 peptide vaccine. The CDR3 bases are TGTGCCTGGAGTGGGGGGAGCTCCTATAATTCACCCCTCCACTTT. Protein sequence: CAWSGGSSYNSPLHF.